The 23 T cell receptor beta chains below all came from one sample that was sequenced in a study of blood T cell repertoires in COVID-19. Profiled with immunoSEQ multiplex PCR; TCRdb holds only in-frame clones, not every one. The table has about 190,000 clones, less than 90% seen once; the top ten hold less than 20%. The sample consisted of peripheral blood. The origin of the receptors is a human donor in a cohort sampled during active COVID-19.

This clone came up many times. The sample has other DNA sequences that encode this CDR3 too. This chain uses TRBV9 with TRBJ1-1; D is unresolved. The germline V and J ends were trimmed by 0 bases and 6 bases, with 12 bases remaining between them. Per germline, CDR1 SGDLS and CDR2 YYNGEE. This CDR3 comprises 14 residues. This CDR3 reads CASSVVSGGAEAFF. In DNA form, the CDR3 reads TGTGCCAGCAGCGTAGTTAGCGGTGGGGCTGAAGCTTTCTTT. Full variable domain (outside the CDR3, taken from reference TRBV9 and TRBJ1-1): DSGVTQTPKHLITATGQRVTLRCSPRSGDLSVYWYQQSLDQGLQFLIQYYNGEERAKGNILERFSAQQFPDLHSELNLSSLELGDSALYFCASSVVSGGAEAFFGQGTRLTVV.

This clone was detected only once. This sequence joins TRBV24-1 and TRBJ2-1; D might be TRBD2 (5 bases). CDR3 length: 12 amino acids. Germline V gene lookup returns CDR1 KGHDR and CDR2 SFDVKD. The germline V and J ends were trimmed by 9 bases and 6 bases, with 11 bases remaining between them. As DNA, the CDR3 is TGTGCCACCGAGGGATTAAGCAATGAGCAGTTCTTC. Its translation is CATEGLSNEQFF.

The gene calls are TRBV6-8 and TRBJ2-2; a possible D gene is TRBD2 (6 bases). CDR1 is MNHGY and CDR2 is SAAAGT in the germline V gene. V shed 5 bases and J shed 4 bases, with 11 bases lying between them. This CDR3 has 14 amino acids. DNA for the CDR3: TGTGCCAGCAGTGCTGCGGGGCCCACCGGGGAGCTGTTTTTT. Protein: CASSAAGPTGELFF.

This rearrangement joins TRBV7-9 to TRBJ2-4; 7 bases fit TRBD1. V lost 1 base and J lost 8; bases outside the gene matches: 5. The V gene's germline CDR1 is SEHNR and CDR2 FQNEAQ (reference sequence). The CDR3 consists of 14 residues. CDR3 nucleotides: TGTGCCAGCAGCTTAGAGGGGGCGAGGGACATTCAGTACTTC. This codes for CASSLEGARDIQYF. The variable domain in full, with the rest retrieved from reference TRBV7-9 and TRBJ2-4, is DTGVSQNPRHKITKRGQNVTFRCDPISEHNRLYWYRQTLGQGPEFLTYFQNEAQLEKSRLLSDRFSAERPKGSFSTLEIQRTEQGDSAMYLCASSLEGARDIQYFGAGTRLSVL.

The chain's CDR3 is CASSFSSGQGHNEQFF. The DNA of the CDR3 is TGCGCCAGCAGCTTCTCTTCAGGACAGGGCCACAATGAGCAGTTCTTC. The chain carries TRBV5-1 and TRBJ2-1; 8 bases align to TRBD1. Looked up from germline, CDR1 is SGHRS and CDR2 is YFSETQ. V was clipped by 2 bases and J by 5 bases; unmatched bases: 9. The CDR3 runs 16 residues. The entire variable domain, with the rest obtained from reference TRBV5-1 and TRBJ2-1, is as follows: KAGVTQTPRYLIKTRGQQVTLSCSPISGHRSVSWYQQTPGQGLQFLFEYFSETQRNKGNFPGRFSGRQFSNSRSEMNVSTLELGDSALYLCASSFSSGQGHNEQFFGPGTRLTVL.

The CDR3: CASSHRRPAAGTGELFF. The CDR3 DNA reads as TGTGCCAGCAGCCATCGCCGACCGGCAGCGGGCACCGGGGAGCTGTTTTTT. The rearrangement joins TRBV3-1 (or the pseudogene TRBV3-2) to TRBJ2-2; weak D call: TRBD2 (6 bases). CDR1 and CDR2 (germline): LGHDT, YNNKEL (reference sequence). The CDR3 runs 17 residues. The V end lost 3 bases, the J end lost 4 bases, and 18 bases lay between the germline ends.

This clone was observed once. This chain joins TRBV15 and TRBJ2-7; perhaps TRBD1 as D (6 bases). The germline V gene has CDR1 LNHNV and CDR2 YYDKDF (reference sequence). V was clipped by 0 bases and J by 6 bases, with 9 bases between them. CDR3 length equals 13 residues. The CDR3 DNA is TGTGCCACCAGCAGAGATCAAGGGGGCGAGCAGTACTTC. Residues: CATSRDQGGEQYF.

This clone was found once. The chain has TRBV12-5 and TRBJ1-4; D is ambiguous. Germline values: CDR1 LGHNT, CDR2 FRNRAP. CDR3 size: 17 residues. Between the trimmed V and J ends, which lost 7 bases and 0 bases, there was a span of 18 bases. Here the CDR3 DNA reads TGTGCTAGTGCCGGAACGGGTGGCTCTGCAACTAATGAAAAACTGTTTTTT. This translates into CASAGTGGSATNEKLFF.

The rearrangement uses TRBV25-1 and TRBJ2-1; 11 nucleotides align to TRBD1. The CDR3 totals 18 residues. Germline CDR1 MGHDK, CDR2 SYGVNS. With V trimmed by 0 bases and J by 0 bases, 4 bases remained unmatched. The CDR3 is CASSEYKGQGGSYNEQFF. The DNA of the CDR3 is TGTGCCAGCAGTGAATATAAGGGACAGGGGGGCTCCTACAATGAGCAGTTCTTC.

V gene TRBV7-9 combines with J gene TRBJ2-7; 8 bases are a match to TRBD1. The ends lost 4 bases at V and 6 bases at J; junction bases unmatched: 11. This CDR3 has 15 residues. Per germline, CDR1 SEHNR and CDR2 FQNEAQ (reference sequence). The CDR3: CASSSLNNRGSEQYV. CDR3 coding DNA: TGTGCCAGCAGCTCACTAAATAACAGGGGGTCCGAGCAGTACGTC.

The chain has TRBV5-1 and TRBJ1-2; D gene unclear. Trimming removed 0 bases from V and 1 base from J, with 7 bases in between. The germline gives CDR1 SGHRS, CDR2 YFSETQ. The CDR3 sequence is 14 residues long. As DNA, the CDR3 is TGCGCCAGCAGCTTGGGTCAGATTAACTATGGCTACACCTTC. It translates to CASSLGQINYGYTF.

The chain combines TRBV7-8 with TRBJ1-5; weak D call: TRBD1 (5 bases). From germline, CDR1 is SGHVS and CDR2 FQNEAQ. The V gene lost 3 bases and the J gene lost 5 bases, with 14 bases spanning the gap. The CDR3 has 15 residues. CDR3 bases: TGTGCCAGCAGCTTCCGGGGGAGAGGGGATCAGCCCCAGCATTTT. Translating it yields CASSFRGRGDQPQHF.

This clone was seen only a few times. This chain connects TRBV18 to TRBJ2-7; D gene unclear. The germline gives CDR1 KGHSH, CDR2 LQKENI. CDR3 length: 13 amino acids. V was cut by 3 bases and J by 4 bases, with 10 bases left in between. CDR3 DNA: TGTGCCAGCTCACCTCAGGCGAGATACGAGCAGTACGTC. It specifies CASSPQARYEQYV.

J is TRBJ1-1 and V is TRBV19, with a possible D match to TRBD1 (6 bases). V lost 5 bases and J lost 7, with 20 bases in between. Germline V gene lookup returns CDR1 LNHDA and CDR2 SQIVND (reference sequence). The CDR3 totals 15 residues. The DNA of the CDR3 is TGTGCCAGTAGTGGTTCAGGGGATCTTTCGCATGAAGCTTTCTTT. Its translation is CASSGSGDLSHEAFF.

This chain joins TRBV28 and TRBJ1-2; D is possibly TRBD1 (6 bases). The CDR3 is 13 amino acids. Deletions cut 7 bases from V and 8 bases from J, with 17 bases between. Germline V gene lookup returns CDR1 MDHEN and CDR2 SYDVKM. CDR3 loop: CASTTEGGVGYTF. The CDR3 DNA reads TGTGCCAGCACGACGGAAGGGGGGGTGGGCTACACCTTC.

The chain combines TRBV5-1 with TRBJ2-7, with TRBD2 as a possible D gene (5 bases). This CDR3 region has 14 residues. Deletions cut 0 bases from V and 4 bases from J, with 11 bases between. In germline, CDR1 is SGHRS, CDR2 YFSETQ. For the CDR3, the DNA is TGCGCCAGCAGCTTGGGACCCGGGAATTACGAGCAGTACGTC. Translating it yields CASSLGPGNYEQYV.

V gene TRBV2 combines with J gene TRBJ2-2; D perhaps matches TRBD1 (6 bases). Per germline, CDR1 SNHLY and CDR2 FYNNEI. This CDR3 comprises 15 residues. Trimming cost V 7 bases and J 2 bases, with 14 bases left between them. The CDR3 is CASTPDRTNTGELFF. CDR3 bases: TGTGCCAGCACTCCGGACAGAACAAACACCGGGGAGCTGTTTTTT.

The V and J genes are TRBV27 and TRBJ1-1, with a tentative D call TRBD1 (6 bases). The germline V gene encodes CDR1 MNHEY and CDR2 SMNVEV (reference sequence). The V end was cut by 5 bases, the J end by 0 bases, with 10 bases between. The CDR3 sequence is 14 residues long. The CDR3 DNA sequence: TGTGCCAGCAGTCCGGGACACTTGAACACTGAAGCTTTCTTT. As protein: CASSPGHLNTEAFF.

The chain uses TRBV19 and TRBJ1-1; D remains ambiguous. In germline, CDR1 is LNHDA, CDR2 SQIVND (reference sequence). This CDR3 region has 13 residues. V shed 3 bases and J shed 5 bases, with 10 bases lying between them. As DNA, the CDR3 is TGTGCCAGTAGTATCCGGGATACTACTGAAGCTTTCTTT. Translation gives CASSIRDTTEAFF. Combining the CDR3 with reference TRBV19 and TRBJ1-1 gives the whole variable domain DGGITQSPKYLFRKEGQNVTLSCEQNLNHDAMYWYRQDPGQGLRLIYYSQIVNDFQKGDIAEGYSVSREKKESFPLTVTSAQKNPTAFYLCASSIRDTTEAFFGQGTRLTVV.

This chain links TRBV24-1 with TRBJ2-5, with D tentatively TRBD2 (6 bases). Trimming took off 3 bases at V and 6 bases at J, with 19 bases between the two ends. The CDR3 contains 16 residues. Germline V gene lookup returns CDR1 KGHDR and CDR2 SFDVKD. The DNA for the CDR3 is TGTGCCACCAGTGATCGGGCGGGACCGCACGGAAAGACCCAGTACTTC. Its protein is CATSDRAGPHGKTQYF.

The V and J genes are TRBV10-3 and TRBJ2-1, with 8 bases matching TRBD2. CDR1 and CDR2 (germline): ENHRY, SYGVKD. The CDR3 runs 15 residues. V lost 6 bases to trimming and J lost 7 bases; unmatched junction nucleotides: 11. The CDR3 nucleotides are TGTGCCATCAGGACAGATGGGACTAGGGTTAATGAGCAGTTCTTC. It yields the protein CAIRTDGTRVNEQFF.

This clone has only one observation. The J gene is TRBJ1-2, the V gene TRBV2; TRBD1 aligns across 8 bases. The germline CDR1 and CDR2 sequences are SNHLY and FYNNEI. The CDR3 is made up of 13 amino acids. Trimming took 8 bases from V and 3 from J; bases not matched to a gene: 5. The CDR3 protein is CASGQGQDYGYTF. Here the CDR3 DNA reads TGTGCCAGCGGCCAGGGACAGGACTATGGCTACACCTTC. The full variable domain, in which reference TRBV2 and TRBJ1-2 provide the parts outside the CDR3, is EPEVTQTPSHQVTQMGQEVILRCVPISNHLYFYWYRQILGQKVEFLVSFYNNEISEKSEIFDDQFSVERPDGSNFTLKIRSTKLEDSAMYFCASGQGQDYGYTFGSGTRLTVV.

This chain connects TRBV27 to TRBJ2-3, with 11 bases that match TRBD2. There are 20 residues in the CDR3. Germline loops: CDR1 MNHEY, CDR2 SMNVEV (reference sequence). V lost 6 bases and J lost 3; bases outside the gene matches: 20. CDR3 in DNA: TGTGCCAGCAGATCTGTACGTCTAGCGGGAGGCCCCGGCGGGACAGATACGCAGTATTTT. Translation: CASRSVRLAGGPGGTDTQYF.